This is a list of T cell receptor beta chains from one sample in a study of T cells in Graves' hyperthyroidism and ophthalmopathy. TCRdb ran MiXCR on the multiplex PCR reads and lists one entry per CDR3 protein. Seen here are around 540,000 distinct CDR3 sequences, about 43% observed once, and the top ten hold 6.5% to 9%. Sequenced material: peripheral blood or thyroid tissue (not recorded which). The receptor source for this set is a woman younger than 35 with Graves' hyperthyroidism. The CDR3 runs from the conserved cysteine through the conserved F or W. A D gene is named only where the DNA matches it firmly. The listing skips clone size in some rows; elsewhere it reads once, few, many or a size class.

clone_size: .
d_call: .
j_call: TRBJ1-2
v_call: TRBV25-1
cdr3_aa: CASSASYTWGYTF
cdr3_nt: TGTGCCAGCAGTGCTAGTTACACATGGGGCTACACCTTC

clone_size: .
d_call: .
j_call: TRBJ2-7
v_call: TRBV10-2
cdr3_aa: CASKGGHEQYF
cdr3_nt: TGCGCCAGCAAGGGAGGACACGAGCAGTACTTC

clone_size: once
d_call: TRBD1
j_call: TRBJ1-3
v_call: TRBV9
cdr3_aa: CASSRSGQALRNTIYF
cdr3_nt: TGTGCCAGCAGCCGTTCCGGACAGGCCCTAAGAAACACCATATATTTT

clone_size: .
d_call: .
j_call: TRBJ2-2
v_call: TRBV20-1
cdr3_aa: CSARSGELFF
cdr3_nt: TGCAGTGCTAGATCCGGGGAGCTGTTTTTT

clone_size: .
d_call: .
j_call: TRBJ1-4
v_call: TRBV15
cdr3_aa: CATSPNTDRLFF
cdr3_nt: TGTGCCACCAGCCCAAACACGGATAGGCTGTTTTTT

clone_size: .
d_call: TRBD1
j_call: TRBJ2-1
v_call: TRBV29-1
cdr3_aa: CSYTGGAGNEQFF
cdr3_nt: TGCAGCTATACAGGGGGCGCGGGCAATGAGCAGTTCTTC

clone_size: few
d_call: .
j_call: TRBJ2-7
v_call: TRBV7-9
cdr3_aa: CASGHDQGIPYEQYF
cdr3_nt: TGTGCCAGCGGCCATGATCAGGGAATCCCCTACGAGCAGTACTTC

clone_size: few
d_call: .
j_call: TRBJ1-5
v_call: TRBV7-9
cdr3_aa: CASSQSGRNQPQHF
cdr3_nt: TGTGCCAGCAGCCAAAGTGGCCGCAATCAGCCCCAGCATTTT

clone_size: many
d_call: .
j_call: TRBJ2-7
v_call: TRBV7-9
cdr3_aa: CASSQGFEQYF
cdr3_nt: TGTGCCAGCAGCCAAGGGTTCGAGCAGTACTTC

clone_size: .
d_call: .
j_call: TRBJ1-1
v_call: TRBV2
cdr3_aa: CAGSHLRSEAFF
cdr3_nt: TGTGCCGGCAGTCACCTACGGAGTGAAGCTTTCTTT

clone_size: few
d_call: TRBD2
j_call: TRBJ2-5
v_call: TRBV6-6
cdr3_aa: CASSSWDYQEPQYF
cdr3_nt: TGTGCCAGCAGTTCGTGGGACTACCAAGAGCCCCAGTACTTC

clone_size: .
d_call: .
j_call: TRBJ1-1
v_call: TRBV29-1
cdr3_aa: CSVGQESTEAFF
cdr3_nt: TGCAGCGTAGGGCAGGAGAGCACTGAAGCTTTCTTT

clone_size: .
d_call: .
j_call: TRBJ2-7
v_call: TRBV5-5
cdr3_aa: CASSLRDFSDEQYF
cdr3_nt: TGTGCCAGCAGCTTGAGGGACTTCTCCGACGAGCAGTACTTC

clone_size: .
d_call: .
j_call: TRBJ1-2
v_call: TRBV2
cdr3_aa: CASSEKWGAYGYTF
cdr3_nt: TGTGCCAGCAGTGAAAAATGGGGGGCCTATGGCTACACCTTC

clone_size: .
d_call: .
j_call: TRBJ1-6
v_call: TRBV25-1
cdr3_aa: CASSDTRAWGLNSPLHF
cdr3_nt: TGTGCCAGCAGTGACACCCGTGCCTGGGGGCTGAATTCACCCCTCCACTTT